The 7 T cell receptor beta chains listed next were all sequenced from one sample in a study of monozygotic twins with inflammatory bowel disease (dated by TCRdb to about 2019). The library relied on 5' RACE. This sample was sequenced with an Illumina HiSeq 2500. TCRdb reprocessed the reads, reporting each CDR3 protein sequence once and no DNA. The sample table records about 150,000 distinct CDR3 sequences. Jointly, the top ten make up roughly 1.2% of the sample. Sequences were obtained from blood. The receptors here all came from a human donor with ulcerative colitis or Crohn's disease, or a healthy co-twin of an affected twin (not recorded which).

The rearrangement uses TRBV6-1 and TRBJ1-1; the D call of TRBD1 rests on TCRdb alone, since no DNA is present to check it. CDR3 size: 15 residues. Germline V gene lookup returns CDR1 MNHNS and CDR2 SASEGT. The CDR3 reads CASSSYPLQGTEAFF.

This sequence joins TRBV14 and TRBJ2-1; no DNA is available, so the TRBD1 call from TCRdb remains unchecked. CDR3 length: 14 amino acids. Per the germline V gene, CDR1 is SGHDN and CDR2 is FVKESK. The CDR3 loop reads CASSQGDRLAEQFF.

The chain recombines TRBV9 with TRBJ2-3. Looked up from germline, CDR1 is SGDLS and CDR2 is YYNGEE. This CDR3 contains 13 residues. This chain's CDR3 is CASSVLIEDTQYF.

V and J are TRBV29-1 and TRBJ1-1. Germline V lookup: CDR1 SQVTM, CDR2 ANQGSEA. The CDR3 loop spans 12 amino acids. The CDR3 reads CSAEGGGTEAFF.

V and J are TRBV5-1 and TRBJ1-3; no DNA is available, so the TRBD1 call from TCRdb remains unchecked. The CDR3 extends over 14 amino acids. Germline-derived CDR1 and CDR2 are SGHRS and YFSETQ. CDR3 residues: CASSPGDSGNTIYF.

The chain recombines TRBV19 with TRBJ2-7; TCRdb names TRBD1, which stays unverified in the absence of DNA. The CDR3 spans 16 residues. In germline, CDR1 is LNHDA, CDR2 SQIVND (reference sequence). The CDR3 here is CASSRSDRGPYYEQYF.

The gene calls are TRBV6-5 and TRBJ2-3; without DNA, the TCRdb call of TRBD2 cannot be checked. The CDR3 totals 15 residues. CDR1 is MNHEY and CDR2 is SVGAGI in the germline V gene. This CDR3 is CASSYGSSGRGTQYF.